This entry describes one T cell receptor beta chain. RNA transcripts gave rise to amplified TCR beta CDR3 regions. First-round RT-PCR targeting the TCR CDR3 was performed with the HTBI primer set. From the multiplex PCR reads, TCRdb called clonotypes with MiXCR, one entry per CDR3 protein. The profile shows some 570,000 distinct CDR3 sequences, over 12% of them singletons. This sample was taken from a study of T cells in Graves' hyperthyroidism and ophthalmopathy. Study-level information: Sampling of peripheral blood happened at initial diagnosis, prior to any treatment.

Germline V gene sequence: CDR1 SGHVS, CDR2 FNYEAQ. V lost 4 bases to trimming and J lost 9 bases, with 16 bases between them. CDR3 size: 15 residues. This rearrangement joins TRBV7-6 to TRBJ1-6; D is possibly TRBD1 (6 bases). The receptor was isolated from a woman younger than 30 with Graves' ophthalmopathy. The sequenced material came from blood. The CDR3 loop is CASSSPFATGSPLHF. The CDR3 coding sequence is TGTGCCAGCAGCTCCCCTTTCGCGACAGGTTCACCCCTCCACTTT.